This TCR beta chain was captured in a study of molecular identifiers for immune sequencing clone quantification listed by TCRdb under 2018. In terms of the full investigation: For a replicate experiment, RNA from around 20,000 or 99,000 naive CD8 T cells was divided into five aliquots, of which four were sequenced. CD8 T cells were used in a methods study to benchmark molecular-identifier clustering-based TCR repertoire sequencing (MIDCIRS) and TCR RNA copy counting. General study outcomes and caveats: The naive libraries included spiked-in Jurkat TCR RNA (about 9 copies' worth), and this Jurkat TCR RNA is not part of the donor repertoire. When barcode sub-clustering was not used, chimeric consensus sequences inflated TCR diversity, with chimeras reaching as high as 47%. The sizes of highly expanded clones could end up underestimated when identical TCR molecules share a barcode. Spiked-in Jurkat TCR RNA equivalent to a single cell was reported to be detectable even among approximately 900,000 naive CD8 T cells. Modeling indicated around 3.2 TCR RNA copies recovered per cell, compared with roughly 9.7 by digital PCR, which implies a capture efficiency of approximately 30%. In CMV-specific effector cells, over 99% of molecules were held by clones above 20 RNA copies, whereas under 1% of molecules were held by such clones in naive cells.

Relative to germline, V is 5 bases shorter and J is 5 bases shorter, with 9 bases between their ends. The CDR3 measures 12 amino acids from cysteine to phenylalanine. Of all the DNA, just the CDR3 is kept, 36 bases in frame from base 1. The germline V gene (reference sequence) sets CDR1 to MNHEY and CDR2 to SMNVEV. Naive CD8 T cell libraries were made from 20,000 to 1,000,000 sorted cells using 10%, 30% or 50% of purified RNA. On a BD FACSAria II, naive CD8 T cells were FACS-sorted as CD8+CD4-CCR7+CD45RA+ and collected into RLT Plus buffer. To test detection sensitivity, Jurkat RNA equivalent to ten TCR copies was spiked into samples of about 18,000-1,000,000 naive CD8 T cells. Enrichment of CD8 T cells was done with RosetteSep CD8+ T Cell Enrichment Cocktail plus Ficoll-Paque, and ACK red cell lysis came afterward. The library was built by means of PCR. Sequencing took place on an Illumina HiSeq 4000. Bulk TCR libraries were prepared as previously described, using TCR primers listed in Table S5. The Qiagen AllPrep DNA/RNA kit was used to purify total RNA. Reads from multiple sequencing runs of the same library were pooled before analysis. Turning to the authors' computational methods: Only reads with exact TCR constant sequence were kept, trimmed to 150 nt, and grouped by their 12-nt molecular barcodes. Reads inside each barcode group were sub-clustered using a 15% Levenshtein threshold, and a quality-weighted consensus sequence was constructed for each RNA molecule. Non-functional sequences were excluded, and lower-count sequences lying one edit away from another sequence were also excluded. Based on fitting two negative binomial distributions, any barcode sub-cluster with under 20% of the maximum read count was discarded. Starting from the raw public reads, TCRdb applied fastp trimming at Q25, assembled clones with MiXCR and retained in-frame beta chains. For every CDR3 protein sequence, its rows merge into one entry that carries the most common genes and DNA. What appears here as the V and J calls and clone size reflects TCRdb's work, not the paper's. For this sample the table gives roughly 93,000 distinct CDR3 sequences, of which under 20% were detected only once. 0.7% to 0.95% of the sample goes to the ten largest clones.

As concerns this clonotype: The specificity of this receptor is unknown. Base qualities are not provided; no much larger clone lies one nucleotide away.

Sequenced sample: naive CD8+ T cells from blood, with Jurkat cell RNA spiked in. In the paper's terms, the cell subset or site label means: FACS-sorted CD8+CD4-CCR7+CD45RA+ naive T cells. The receptor comes from a human donor in good health. Some libraries in this study had Jurkat cell RNA spiked in. This receptor chain uses TRBV27 and TRBJ2-5; 6 matching bases give a weak D call of TRBD1. The DNA reads as follows: TGTGCCAGCAGTACCACAGGGGAGACCCAGTACTTC. The translation is CASSTTGETQYF.